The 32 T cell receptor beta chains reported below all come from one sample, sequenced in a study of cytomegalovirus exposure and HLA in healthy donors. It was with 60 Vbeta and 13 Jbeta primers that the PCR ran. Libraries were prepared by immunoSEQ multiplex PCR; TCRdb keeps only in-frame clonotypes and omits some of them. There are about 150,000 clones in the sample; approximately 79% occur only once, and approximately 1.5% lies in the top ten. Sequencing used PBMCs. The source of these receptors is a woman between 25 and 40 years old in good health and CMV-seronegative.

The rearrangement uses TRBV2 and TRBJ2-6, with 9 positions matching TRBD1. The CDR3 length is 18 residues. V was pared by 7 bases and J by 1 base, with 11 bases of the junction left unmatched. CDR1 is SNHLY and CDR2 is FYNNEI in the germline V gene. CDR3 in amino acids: CASTPQTGGLSGANVLTF. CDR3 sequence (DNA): TGTGCCAGCACCCCCCAGACAGGGGGTCTATCTGGGGCCAACGTCCTGACTTTC.

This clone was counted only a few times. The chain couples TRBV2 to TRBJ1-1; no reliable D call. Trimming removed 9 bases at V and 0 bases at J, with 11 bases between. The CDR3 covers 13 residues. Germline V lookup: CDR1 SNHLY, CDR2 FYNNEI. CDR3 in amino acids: CASAKQMNTEAFF. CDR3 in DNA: TGTGCCAGTGCCAAACAGATGAACACTGAAGCTTTCTTT.

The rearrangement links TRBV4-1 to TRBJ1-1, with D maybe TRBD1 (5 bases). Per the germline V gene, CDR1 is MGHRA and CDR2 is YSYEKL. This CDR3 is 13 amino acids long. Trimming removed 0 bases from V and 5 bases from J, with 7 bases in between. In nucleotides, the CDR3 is TGCGCCAGCAGCCAAGAGGGGGGGACTGAAGCTTTCTTT. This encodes CASSQEGGTEAFF.

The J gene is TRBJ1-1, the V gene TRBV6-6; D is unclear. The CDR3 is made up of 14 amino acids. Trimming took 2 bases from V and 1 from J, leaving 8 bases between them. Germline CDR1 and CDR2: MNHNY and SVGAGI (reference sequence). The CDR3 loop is CASSYVSGNTEAFF. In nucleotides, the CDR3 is TGTGCCAGCAGTTACGTCTCGGGGAACACTGAAGCTTTCTTT.

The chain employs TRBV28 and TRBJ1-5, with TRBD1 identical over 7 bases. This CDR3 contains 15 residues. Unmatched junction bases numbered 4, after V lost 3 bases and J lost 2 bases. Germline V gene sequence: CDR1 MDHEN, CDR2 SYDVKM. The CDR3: CASSLLQGGNQPQHF. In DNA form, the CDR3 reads TGTGCCAGCAGTTTGCTGCAGGGGGGCAATCAGCCCCAGCATTTT.

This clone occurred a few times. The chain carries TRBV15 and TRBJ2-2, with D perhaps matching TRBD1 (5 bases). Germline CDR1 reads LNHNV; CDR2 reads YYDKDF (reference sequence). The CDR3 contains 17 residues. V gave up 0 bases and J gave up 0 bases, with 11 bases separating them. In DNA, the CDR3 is TGTGCCACCAGCAGAGATTTAGGGGAATCGAACACCGGGGAGCTGTTTTTT. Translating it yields CATSRDLGESNTGELFF.

CDR3 residues: CASSFGGGGEQYF. CDR3 sequence (DNA): TGTGCCAGCAGCTTCGGGGGCGGGGGCGAGCAGTACTTC. V gene TRBV7-2 combines with J gene TRBJ2-7, with D maybe TRBD2 (7 bases). The CDR3 is 13 amino acids. The V gene lost 3 bases and the J gene lost 6 bases, with 12 bases spanning the gap. From germline, CDR1 is SGHTA and CDR2 FQGNSA.

The CDR3 here is CASSTAGQGDEKLFF. The CDR3 DNA sequence: TGTGCCAGTAGTACGGCGGGACAGGGGGACGAAAAACTGTTTTTT. The V and J genes are TRBV19 and TRBJ1-4, with 11 bases that match TRBD1. The CDR3 is made up of 15 amino acids. Germline trimming cut 4 bases from V and 8 bases from J; bases unmatched to any gene: 6. The germline V gene encodes CDR1 LNHDA and CDR2 SQIVND (reference sequence).

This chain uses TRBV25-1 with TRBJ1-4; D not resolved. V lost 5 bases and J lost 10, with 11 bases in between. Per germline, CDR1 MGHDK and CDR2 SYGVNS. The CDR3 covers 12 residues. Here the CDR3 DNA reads TGTGCCAGCAGTCCGATTTCGGGAAAACTGTTTTTT. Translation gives CASSPISGKLFF.

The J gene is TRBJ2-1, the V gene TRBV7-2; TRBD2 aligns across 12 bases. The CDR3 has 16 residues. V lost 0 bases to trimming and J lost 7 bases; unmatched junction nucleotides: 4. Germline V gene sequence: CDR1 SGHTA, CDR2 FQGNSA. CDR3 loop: CASSLALAGGLNEQFF. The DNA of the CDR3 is TGTGCCAGCAGCTTAGCGCTAGCGGGGGGGCTAAATGAGCAGTTCTTC.

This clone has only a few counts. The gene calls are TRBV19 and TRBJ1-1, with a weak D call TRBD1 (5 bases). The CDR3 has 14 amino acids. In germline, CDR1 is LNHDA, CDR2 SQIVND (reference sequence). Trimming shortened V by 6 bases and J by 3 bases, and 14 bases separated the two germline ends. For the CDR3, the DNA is TGTGCCAGTAGCTGGGGCCGGAGGGACACTGAAGCTTTCTTT. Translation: CASSWGRRDTEAFF.

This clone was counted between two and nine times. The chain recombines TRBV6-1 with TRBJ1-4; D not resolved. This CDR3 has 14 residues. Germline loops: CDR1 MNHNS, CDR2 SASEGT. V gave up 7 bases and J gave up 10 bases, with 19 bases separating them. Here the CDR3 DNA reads TGTGCCAGCACCCTAAGCGTTGCCTCGAGAAAACTGTTTTTT. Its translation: CASTLSVASRKLFF.

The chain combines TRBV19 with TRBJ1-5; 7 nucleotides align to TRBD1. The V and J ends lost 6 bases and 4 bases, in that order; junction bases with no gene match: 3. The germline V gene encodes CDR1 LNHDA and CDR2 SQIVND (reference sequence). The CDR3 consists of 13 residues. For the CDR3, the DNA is TGTGCCAGTAGCGACAGGGTAAATCAGCCCCAGCATTTT. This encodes CASSDRVNQPQHF.

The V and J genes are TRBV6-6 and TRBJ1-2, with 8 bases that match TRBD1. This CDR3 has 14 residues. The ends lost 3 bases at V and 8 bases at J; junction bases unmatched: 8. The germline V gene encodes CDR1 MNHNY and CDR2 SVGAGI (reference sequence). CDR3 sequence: CASSYSGQGGGYTF. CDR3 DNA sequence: TGTGCCAGCAGTTATTCCGGACAGGGAGGAGGCTACACCTTC.

The CDR3 sequence: CASSLTSGGPTGELFF. The CDR3 DNA is TGTGCCAGCAGCTTGACTAGCGGGGGGCCAACCGGGGAGCTGTTTTTT. This sequence joins TRBV5-4 and TRBJ2-2; 12 bases are shared with TRBD2. V dropped 1 base and J dropped 5; count of bases not matched to a gene: 3. The CDR3 sequence is 16 residues long. Germline V lookup: CDR1 SGHNT, CDR2 YYREEE (reference sequence).

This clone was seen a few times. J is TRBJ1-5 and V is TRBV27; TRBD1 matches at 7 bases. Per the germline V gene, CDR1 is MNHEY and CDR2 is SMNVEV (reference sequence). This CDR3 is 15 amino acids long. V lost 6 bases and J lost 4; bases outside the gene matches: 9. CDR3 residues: CASSKGQPLNQPQHF. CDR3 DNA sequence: TGTGCCAGCAGCAAGGGACAGCCTCTTAATCAGCCCCAGCATTTT.

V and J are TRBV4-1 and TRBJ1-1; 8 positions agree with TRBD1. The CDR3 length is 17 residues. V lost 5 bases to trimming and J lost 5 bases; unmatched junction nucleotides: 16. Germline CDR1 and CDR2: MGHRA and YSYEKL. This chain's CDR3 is CASSTRTGLVVWTEAFF. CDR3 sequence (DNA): TGCGCCAGCAGCACGAGGACAGGGCTTGTAGTTTGGACTGAAGCTTTCTTT.

CDR3 sequence reads: CAWDRGEFIVGNTIYF. CDR3 coding DNA: TGTGCCTGGGACAGGGGGGAATTTATAGTTGGAAACACCATATATTTT. V usage is TRBV30 and J usage is TRBJ1-3; 9 nucleotides agree with TRBD1. CDR1 and CDR2 (germline): GTSNPN, SVGIG (reference sequence). CDR3 length: 16 amino acids. J gave up 3 bases and V 5 bases, and 11 bases lay outside the gene matches.

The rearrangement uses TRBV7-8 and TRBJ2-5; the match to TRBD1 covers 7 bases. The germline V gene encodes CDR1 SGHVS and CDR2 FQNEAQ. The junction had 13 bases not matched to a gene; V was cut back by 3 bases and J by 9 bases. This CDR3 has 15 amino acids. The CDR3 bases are TGTGCCAGCAGCTTCGAATTAAGGGGGCAGGCGGCCCAGTACTTC. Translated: CASSFELRGQAAQYF.

This chain's CDR3 is CASSVAGTAAYEQYF. CDR3 sequence (DNA): TGTGCCAGCAGCGTAGCCGGGACAGCCGCCTACGAGCAGTACTTC. V usage is TRBV9 and J usage is TRBJ2-7, with 7 bases matching TRBD1. This CDR3 has 15 residues. Per germline, CDR1 SGDLS and CDR2 YYNGEE. After removal of 0 bases from V and 2 bases from J, the junction contained 5 bases not matched to a gene. Full variable domain (rest looked up from reference TRBV9 and TRBJ2-7): DSGVTQTPKHLITATGQRVTLRCSPRSGDLSVYWYQQSLDQGLQFLIQYYNGEERAKGNILERFSAQQFPDLHSELNLSSLELGDSALYFCASSVAGTAAYEQYFGPGTRLTVT.

The CDR3: CASSHTGSSNEKLFF. The DNA for the CDR3 is TGTGCCAGCAGTCATACAGGGTCATCTAATGAAAAACTGTTTTTT. This rearrangement joins TRBV6-5 to TRBJ1-4, with TRBD1 as a possible D gene (6 bases). V gave up 5 bases and J gave up 3 bases, with 13 bases separating them. The CDR3 is 15 amino acids. Germline CDR1 reads MNHEY; CDR2 reads SVGAGI.

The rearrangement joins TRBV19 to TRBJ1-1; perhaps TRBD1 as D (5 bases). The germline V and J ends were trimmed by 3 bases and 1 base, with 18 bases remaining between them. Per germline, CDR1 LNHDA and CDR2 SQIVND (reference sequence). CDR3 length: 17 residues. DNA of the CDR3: TGTGCCAGTAGTATCCGCCCCGGGGAGGGGACGAACACTGAAGCTTTCTTT. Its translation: CASSIRPGEGTNTEAFF.

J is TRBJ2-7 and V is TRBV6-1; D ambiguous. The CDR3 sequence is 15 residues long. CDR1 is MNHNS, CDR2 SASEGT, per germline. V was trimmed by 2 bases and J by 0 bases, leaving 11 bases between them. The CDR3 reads CASSEPTSSSYEQYF. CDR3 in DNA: TGTGCCAGCAGTGAACCCACGTCGAGCTCCTACGAGCAGTACTTC.

CDR3 amino acids: CASSLSLVRSGYTF. Written as DNA, the CDR3 is TGCGCCAGCAGCTTGAGTCTCGTACGTAGCGGCTACACCTTC. The V gene is TRBV5-1, the J gene TRBJ1-2; unclear D gene. Germline V gene lookup returns CDR1 SGHRS and CDR2 YFSETQ. The CDR3 spans 14 residues. V shed 1 base and J shed 8 bases, with 15 bases lying between them. The full variable domain, its missing parts supplied by reference TRBV5-1 and TRBJ1-2, is KAGVTQTPRYLIKTRGQQVTLSCSPISGHRSVSWYQQTPGQGLQFLFEYFSETQRNKGNFPGRFSGRQFSNSRSEMNVSTLELGDSALYLCASSLSLVRSGYTFGSGTRLTVV.

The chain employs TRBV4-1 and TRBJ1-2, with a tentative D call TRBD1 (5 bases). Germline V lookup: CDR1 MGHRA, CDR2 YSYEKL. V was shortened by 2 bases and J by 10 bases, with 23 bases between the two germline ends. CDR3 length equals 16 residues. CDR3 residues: CASSQTFGRVPRDYTF. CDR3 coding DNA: TGCGCCAGCAGCCAAACCTTCGGCAGGGTCCCCAGGGACTACACCTTC.

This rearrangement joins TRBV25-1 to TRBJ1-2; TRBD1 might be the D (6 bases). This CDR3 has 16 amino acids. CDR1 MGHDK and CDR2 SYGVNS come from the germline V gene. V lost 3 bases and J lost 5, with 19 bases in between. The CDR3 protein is CASSEEGGGGLYGYTF. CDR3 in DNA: TGTGCCAGCAGTGAGGAGGGGGGGGGAGGCTTGTATGGCTACACCTTC.

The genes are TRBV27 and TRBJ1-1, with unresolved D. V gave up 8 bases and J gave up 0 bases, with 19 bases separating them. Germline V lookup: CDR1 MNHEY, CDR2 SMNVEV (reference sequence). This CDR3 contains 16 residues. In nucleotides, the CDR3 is TGTGCCAGCCGACCTCTCCTTTTTACTATGAACACTGAAGCTTTCTTT. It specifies CASRPLLFTMNTEAFF.

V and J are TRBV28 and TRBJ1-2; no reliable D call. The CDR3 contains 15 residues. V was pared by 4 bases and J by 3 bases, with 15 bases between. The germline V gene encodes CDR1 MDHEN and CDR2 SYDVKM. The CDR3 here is CASSSPAGRHYGYTF. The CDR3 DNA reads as TGTGCCAGCAGTTCCCCTGCCGGGAGGCACTATGGCTACACCTTC.

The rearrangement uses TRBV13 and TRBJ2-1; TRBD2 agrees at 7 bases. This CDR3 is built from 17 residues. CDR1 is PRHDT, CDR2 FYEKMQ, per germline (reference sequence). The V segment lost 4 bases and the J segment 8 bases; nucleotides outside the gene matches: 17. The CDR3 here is CASSSRSWGGFSDEQFF. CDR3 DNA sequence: TGTGCCAGCAGCTCCCGAAGTTGGGGGGGGTTCAGCGATGAGCAGTTCTTC.

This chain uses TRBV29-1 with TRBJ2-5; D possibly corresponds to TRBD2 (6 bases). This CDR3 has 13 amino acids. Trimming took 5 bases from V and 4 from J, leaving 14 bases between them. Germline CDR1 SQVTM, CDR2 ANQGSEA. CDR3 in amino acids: CSVSYLGGETQYF. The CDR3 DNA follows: TGCAGCGTTTCCTACCTCGGGGGAGAGACCCAGTACTTC.

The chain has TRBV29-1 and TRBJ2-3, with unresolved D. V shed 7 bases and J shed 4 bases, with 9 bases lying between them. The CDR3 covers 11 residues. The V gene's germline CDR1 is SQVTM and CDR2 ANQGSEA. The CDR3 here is CSESQADTQYF. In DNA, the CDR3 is TGCAGCGAATCCCAGGCAGATACGCAGTATTTT.

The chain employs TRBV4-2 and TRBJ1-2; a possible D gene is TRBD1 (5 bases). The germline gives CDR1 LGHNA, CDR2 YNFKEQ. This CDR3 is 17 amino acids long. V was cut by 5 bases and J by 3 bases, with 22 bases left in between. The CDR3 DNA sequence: TGTGCCAGCAGCGACAACCCGAGCGGGGGGTTCTACTATGGCTACACCTTC. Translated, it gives CASSDNPSGGFYYGYTF.